The 7 T cell receptor beta chains below all came from one sample that was sequenced in a study of human T cells and chemical hapten exposure. As for time point: patch test 3, about 24 weeks after DPC sensitization. Treatment denoted: therapeutic diphenylcyclopropenone sensitization with weekly scalp DPC. TCRdb re-derived calls from the RACE reads in MiXCR, one entry per CDR3 protein. Of 50,000 to 65,000 distinct CDR3 sequences listed, roughly 9.5% are singletons. The sequenced sample was whole blood, obtained in connection with sensitization to the hapten diphenylcyclopropenone (DPC). Source of these receptors: a woman aged 40-49 years with alopecia areata. Some clones in this sample may be carry-over from other donors' samples.

This sequence joins TRBV6-2 or TRBV6-3 and TRBJ2-4; 7 positions agree with TRBD2. Germline CDR1 is MNHEY and CDR2 is SVGEGT. This CDR3 is 16 amino acids long. V gave up 6 bases and J gave up 9 bases; unmatched junction bases: 17. CDR3 loop: CASRPPQSSGRGIQYF. CDR3 in DNA: TGTGCCAGCAGACCACCCCAGTCTAGCGGCCGAGGCATTCAGTACTTC.

J is TRBJ2-3 and V is TRBV7-9, with a tentative D call TRBD2 (5 bases). V was shortened by 5 bases and J by 2 bases, with 8 bases between the two germline ends. Per germline, CDR1 SEHNR and CDR2 FQNEAQ (reference sequence). The CDR3 runs to 13 residues. Written as DNA, the CDR3 is TGTGCCAGCAGCACAGACTACACAGATACGCAGTATTTT. Amino acids: CASSTDYTDTQYF.

This clonotype was seen a few times. The rearrangement uses TRBV7-2 and TRBJ1-3, with D unresolved. Germline assignment: CDR1 SGHTA and CDR2 FQGNSA. V was clipped by 1 base and J by 7 bases, with 11 bases between them. This CDR3 is built from 14 residues. The CDR3 coding sequence is TGTGCCAGCAGCTTAGAACGATATGGGAACACCATATATTTT. Its protein is CASSLERYGNTIYF.

The chain carries TRBV12-3 or TRBV12-4 and TRBJ2-3, with D perhaps matching TRBD1 (6 bases). The germline V and J ends were trimmed by 3 bases and 2 bases, with 12 bases remaining between them. The CDR3 is made up of 15 amino acids. Here the CDR3 DNA reads TGTGCCAGCAGTTTTTATAGGGGGAACACAGATACGCAGTATTTT. This codes for CASSFYRGNTDTQYF.

The gene calls are TRBV30 and TRBJ2-3; the D gene is possibly TRBD1 (6 bases). With 3 bases removed from V and 5 bases from J, the gap between germline ends came to 9 bases. The V gene's germline CDR1 is GTSNPN and CDR2 SVGIG (reference sequence). There are 12 residues in the CDR3. The CDR3 is CAWRQGRDTQYF. The CDR3 DNA follows: TGTGCCTGGAGACAGGGAAGAGATACGCAGTATTTT.

At least ten counts were recorded for this clonotype. The V and J genes are TRBV2 and TRBJ2-5; 9 bases match TRBD2. Looked up from germline, CDR1 is SNHLY and CDR2 is FYNNEI. V lost 7 bases, J lost 6 bases, and 9 bases stayed unmatched. The CDR3 totals 14 residues. This CDR3 reads CASTRSGGQQTQYF. The CDR3 nucleotides are TGTGCCAGCACCCGTAGCGGGGGACAACAGACCCAGTACTTC.

The chain recombines TRBV4-1 with TRBJ2-7; D gene ambiguous. Trimming shortened V by 4 bases and J by 5 bases, and 9 bases separated the two germline ends. Germline assignment: CDR1 MGHRA and CDR2 YSYEKL. The CDR3 consists of 12 residues. The CDR3 bases are TGCGCCAGCAGCCCAGGACGGGACGAGCAGTACTTC. As protein: CASSPGRDEQYF.